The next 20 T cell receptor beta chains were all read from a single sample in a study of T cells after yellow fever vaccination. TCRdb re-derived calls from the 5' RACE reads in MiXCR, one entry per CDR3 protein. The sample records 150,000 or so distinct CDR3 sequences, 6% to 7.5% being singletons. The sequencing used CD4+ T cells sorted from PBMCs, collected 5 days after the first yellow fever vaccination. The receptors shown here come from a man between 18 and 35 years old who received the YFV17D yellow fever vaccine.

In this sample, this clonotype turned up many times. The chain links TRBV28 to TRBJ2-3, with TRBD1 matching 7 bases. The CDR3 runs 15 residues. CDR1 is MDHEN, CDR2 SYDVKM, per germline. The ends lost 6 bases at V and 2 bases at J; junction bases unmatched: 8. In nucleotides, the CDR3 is TGTGCCAGCAGCACGTCCGGGACAGCCACAGATACGCAGTATTTT. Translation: CASSTSGTATDTQYF.

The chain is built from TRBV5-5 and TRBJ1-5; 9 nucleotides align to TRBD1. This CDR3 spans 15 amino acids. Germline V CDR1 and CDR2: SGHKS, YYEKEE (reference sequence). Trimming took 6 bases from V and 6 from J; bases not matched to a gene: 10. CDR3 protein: CASTRTGELGQPQHF. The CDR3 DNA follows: TGTGCCAGCACCCGGACAGGGGAATTGGGTCAGCCCCAGCATTTT.

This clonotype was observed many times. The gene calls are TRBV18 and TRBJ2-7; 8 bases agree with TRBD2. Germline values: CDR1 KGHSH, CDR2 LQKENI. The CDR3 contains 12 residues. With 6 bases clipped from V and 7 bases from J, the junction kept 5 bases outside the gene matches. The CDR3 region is CASSIAGKEQYF. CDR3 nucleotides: TGTGCCAGCTCGATAGCGGGGAAAGAGCAGTACTTC.

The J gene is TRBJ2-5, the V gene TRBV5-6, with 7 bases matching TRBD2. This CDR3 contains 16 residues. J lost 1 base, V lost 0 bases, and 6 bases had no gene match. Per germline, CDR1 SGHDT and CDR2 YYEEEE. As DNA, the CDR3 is TGTGCCAGCAGCTTGGGTGGCGGGAGCCTCCAAGAGACCCAGTACTTC. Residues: CASSLGGGSLQETQYF. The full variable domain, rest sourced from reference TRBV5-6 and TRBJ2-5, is DAGVTQSPTHLIKTRGQQVTLRCSPKSGHDTVSWYQQALGQGPQFIFQYYEEEERQRGNFPDRFSGHQFPNYSSELNVNALLLGDSALYLCASSLGGGSLQETQYFGPGTRLLVL.

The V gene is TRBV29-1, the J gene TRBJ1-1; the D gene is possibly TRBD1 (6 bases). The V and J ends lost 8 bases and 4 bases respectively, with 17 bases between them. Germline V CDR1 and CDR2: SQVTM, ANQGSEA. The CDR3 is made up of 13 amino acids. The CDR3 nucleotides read TGCAGCTCCTCGGAGGGGGGGGGCACTGAAGCTTTCTTT. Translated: CSSSEGGGTEAFF.

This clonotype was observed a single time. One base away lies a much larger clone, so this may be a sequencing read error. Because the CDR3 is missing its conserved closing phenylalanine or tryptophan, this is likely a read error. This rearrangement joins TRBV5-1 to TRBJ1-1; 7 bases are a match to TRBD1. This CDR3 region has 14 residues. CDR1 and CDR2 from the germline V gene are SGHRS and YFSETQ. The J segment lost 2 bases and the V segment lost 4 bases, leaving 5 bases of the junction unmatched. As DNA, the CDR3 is TGCGCCAGCAGCCGAGGGACAGACAACACTGAAGCTTTCTCT. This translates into CASSRGTDNTEAFS.

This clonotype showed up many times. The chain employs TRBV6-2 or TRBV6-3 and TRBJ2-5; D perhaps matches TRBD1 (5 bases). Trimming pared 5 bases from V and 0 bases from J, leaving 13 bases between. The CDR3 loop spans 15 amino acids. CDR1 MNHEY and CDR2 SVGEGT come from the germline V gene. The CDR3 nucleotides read TGTGCCAGCAGTACGAGCTCAGGGTACCAAGAGACCCAGTACTTC. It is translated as CASSTSSGYQETQYF.

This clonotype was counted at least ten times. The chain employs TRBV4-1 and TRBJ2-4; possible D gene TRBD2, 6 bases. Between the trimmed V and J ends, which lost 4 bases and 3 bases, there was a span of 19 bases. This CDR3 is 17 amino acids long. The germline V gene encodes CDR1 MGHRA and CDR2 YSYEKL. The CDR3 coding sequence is TGCGCCAGCAGCCCTCGACTGGCTCGGCGGGGCAAAAACATTCAGTACTTC. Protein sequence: CASSPRLARRGKNIQYF.

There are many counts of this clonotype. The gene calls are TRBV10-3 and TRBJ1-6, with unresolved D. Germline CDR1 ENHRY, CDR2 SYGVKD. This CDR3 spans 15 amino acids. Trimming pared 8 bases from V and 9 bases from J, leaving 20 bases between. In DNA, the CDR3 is TGTGCCATCTCCAAGGGCCCGGCCATCGGTTCACCCCTCCACTTT. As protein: CAISKGPAIGSPLHF.

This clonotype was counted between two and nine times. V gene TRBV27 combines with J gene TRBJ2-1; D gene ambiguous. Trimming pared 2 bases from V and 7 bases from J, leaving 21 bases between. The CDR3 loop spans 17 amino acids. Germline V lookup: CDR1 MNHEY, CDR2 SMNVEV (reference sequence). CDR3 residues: CASSLLLRTDTTNEQFF. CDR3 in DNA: TGTGCCAGCAGTTTACTACTTAGGACCGACACCACTAATGAGCAGTTCTTC.

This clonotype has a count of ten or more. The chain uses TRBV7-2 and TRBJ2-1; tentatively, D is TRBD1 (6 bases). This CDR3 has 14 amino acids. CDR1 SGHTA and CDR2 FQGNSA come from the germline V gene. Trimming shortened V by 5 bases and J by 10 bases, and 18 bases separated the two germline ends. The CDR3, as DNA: TGTGCCAGCAGCCCTAAAAGCGGAAGGGGGGAGCAGTTCTTC. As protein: CASSPKSGRGEQFF.

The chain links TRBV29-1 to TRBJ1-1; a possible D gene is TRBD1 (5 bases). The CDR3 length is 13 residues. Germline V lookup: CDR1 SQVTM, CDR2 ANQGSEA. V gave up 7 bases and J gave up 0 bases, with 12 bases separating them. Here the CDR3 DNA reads TGCAGCGGAGGGACGGTGATGAACACTGAAGCTTTCTTT. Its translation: CSGGTVMNTEAFF. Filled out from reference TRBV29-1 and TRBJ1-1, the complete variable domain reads SAVISQKPSRDICQRGTSLTIQCQVDSQVTMMFWYRQQPGQSLTLIATANQGSEATYESGFVIDKFPISRPNLTFSTLTVSNMSPEDSSIYLCSGGTVMNTEAFFGQGTRLTVV.

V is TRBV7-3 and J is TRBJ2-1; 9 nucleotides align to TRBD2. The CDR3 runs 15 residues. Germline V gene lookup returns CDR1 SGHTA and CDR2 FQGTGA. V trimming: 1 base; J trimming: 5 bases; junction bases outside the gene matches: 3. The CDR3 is CASSLRLAGNNEQFF. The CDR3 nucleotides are TGTGCCAGCAGCTTAAGGCTAGCGGGAAACAATGAGCAGTTCTTC.

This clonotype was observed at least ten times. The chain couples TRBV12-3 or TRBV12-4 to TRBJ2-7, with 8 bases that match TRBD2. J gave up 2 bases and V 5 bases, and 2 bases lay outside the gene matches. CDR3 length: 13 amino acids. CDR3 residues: CASSRGGPYEQYF. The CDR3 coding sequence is TGTGCCAGCAGTCGCGGGGGGCCCTACGAGCAGTACTTC.

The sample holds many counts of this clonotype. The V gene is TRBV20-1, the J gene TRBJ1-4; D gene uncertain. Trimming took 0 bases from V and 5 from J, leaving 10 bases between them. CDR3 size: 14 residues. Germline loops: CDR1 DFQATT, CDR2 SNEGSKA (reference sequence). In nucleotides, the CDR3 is TGCAGTGCTAGAGATGTGGCCCAGAATGAAAAACTGTTTTTT. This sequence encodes CSARDVAQNEKLFF.

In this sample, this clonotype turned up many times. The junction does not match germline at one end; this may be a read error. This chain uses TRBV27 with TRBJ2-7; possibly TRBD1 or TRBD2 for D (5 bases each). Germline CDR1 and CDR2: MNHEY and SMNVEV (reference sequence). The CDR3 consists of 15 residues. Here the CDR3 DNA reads TGTGCCAGCAGCTTATCAACGGGGACGGCCTACGAGCAGTACTTC. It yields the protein CASSLSTGTAYEQYF.

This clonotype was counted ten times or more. CDR3 sequence (DNA): TGTGCCAGCAGTTCCAACACTGAAGCTTTCTTT. This sequence encodes CASSSNTEAFF. The J gene is TRBJ1-1, the V gene TRBV12-3 or TRBV12-4; D ambiguous. Trimming cost V 4 bases and J 2 bases, with 2 bases left between them. CDR3 size: 11 residues.

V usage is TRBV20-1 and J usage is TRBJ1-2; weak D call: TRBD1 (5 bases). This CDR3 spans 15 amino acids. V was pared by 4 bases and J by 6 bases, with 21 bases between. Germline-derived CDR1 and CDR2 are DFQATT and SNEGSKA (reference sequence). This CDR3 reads CSAISGQGMTHGYTF. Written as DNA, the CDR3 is TGCAGTGCTATCTCTGGCCAGGGTATGACCCATGGCTACACCTTC.

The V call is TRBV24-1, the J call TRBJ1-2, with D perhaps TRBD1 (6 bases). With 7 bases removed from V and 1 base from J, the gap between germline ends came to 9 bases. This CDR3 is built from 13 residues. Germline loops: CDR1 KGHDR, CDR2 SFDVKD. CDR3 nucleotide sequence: TGTGCCACCAGCCCGGGACATAACTATGGCTACACCTTC. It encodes CATSPGHNYGYTF.

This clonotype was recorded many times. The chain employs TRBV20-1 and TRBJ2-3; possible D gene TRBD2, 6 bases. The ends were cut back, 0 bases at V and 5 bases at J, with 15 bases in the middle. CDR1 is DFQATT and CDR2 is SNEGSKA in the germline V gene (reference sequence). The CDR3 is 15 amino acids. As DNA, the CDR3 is TGCAGTGCTAGAGATCTCTGGCGGGGCATAGATACGCAGTATTTT. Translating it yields CSARDLWRGIDTQYF.